Ten or more counts support the clone carrying this TCR beta chain. This sample includes further DNA sequences coding for the same CDR3. MiXCR reprocessed the PCR reads for TCRdb. In the table there are 40,000 to 45,000 clones, about a sixth of which are singletons. The sample belongs to a study of metastatic and nonmetastatic thyroid tumors. The CDR3 runs 15 residues. Trimming took 1 base from V and 0 from J, leaving 12 bases between them. Germline CDR1 is DFQATT and CDR2 is SNEGSKA (reference sequence). No patient had received any treatment before thyroid surgery. The sequencing input was blood. This sequence was found in a female donor with papillary thyroid cancer or a benign thyroid nodule (not recorded which). Some clones in this sample may be carry-over from other donors' samples. J is TRBJ1-1 and V is TRBV20-1; D unresolved. The CDR3 is CSARVFDRMNTEAFF. The CDR3 DNA follows: TGCAGTGCTAGAGTTTTTGACCGCATGAACACTGAAGCTTTCTTT.